This T cell receptor (beta chain) was recorded in a study of cytomegalovirus exposure and HLA in healthy donors. Whole-study findings and limits: Information on immune exposure was restricted to one variable (CMV serostatus). Most of the CMV-associated TCR beta chains (in a later analysis) appeared to be HLA-restricted.

PCR was performed using 60 Vbeta and 13 Jbeta primers. Using immunoSEQ multiplex PCR, the repertoire was profiled, and TCRdb retains in-frame clones only, with some absent. The data contain some 130,000 clones, roughly three quarters of them seen just once; the ten biggest clones take up over 2.5%. Germline V gives CDR1 ENHRY, CDR2 SYGVKD. This CDR3 spans 15 amino acids. V was pared by 5 bases and J by 5 bases, with 8 bases of the junction left unmatched. Worth noting for this clone: The antigen is unknown.

The chain is built from TRBV10-3 and TRBJ2-5, with 10 bases that match TRBD1. The sequence derives from a middle-aged man in good health and CMV-seronegative. The sequenced material came from PBMCs. CDR3 region: CAISTDRGRGETQYF. CDR3 nucleotides: TGTGCCATCAGTACCGACAGGGGGCGGGGGGAGACCCAGTACTTC.